These 32 T cell receptor beta chains were sequenced from one sample in a study of blood T cell repertoires in COVID-19. Profiling relied on immunoSEQ multiplex PCR, and the TCRdb table lists in-frame clones only, not all of them. The table shows 95,000 to 150,000 clones, with over 70% occurring only once. Sequenced sample: peripheral blood. The receptors derive from a woman in her forties or fifties with acute or convalescent COVID-19.

This clone was detected a few times. The chain joins TRBV28 to TRBJ1-2, with 7 bases fitting TRBD1. Unmatched junction bases numbered 7, after V lost 5 bases and J lost 4 bases. Germline V CDR1 and CDR2: MDHEN, SYDVKM. CDR3 length equals 14 residues. CDR3 region: CASSAGTVLYGYTF. CDR3 bases: TGTGCCAGCAGTGCCGGGACAGTACTCTATGGCTACACCTTC.

This clone has just a few counts. The rearrangement uses TRBV7-9 and TRBJ1-1; D gene uncertain. The germline V and J ends were trimmed by 2 bases and 6 bases, with 10 bases remaining between them. Per the germline V gene, CDR1 is SEHNR and CDR2 is FQNEAQ (reference sequence). This CDR3 spans 13 amino acids. The CDR3 loop is CASSLSGSPEAFF. DNA for the CDR3: TGTGCCAGCAGCTTATCGGGGAGTCCTGAAGCTTTCTTT.

This clone was seen only once. The chain joins TRBV11-3 to TRBJ1-6; D call uncertain. Per germline, CDR1 SGHNT and CDR2 YENEEA. The ends were cut back, 0 bases at V and 10 bases at J, with 7 bases in the middle. The CDR3 covers 13 residues. DNA for the CDR3: TGTGCCAGCAGCTTAGATGGAGACTCACCCCTCCACTTT. The encoded protein is CASSLDGDSPLHF.

The genes are TRBV14 and TRBJ2-5, with 11 bases matching TRBD2. CDR1 and CDR2 (germline): SGHDN, FVKESK. CDR3 length: 14 residues. After removal of 5 bases from V and 6 bases from J, the junction contained 5 bases not matched to a gene. CDR3 sequence (DNA): TGTGCCAGCAGCAGAACTAGCGGGAGCAAGACCCAGTACTTC. Translation gives CASSRTSGSKTQYF.

The chain recombines TRBV27 with TRBJ2-4; tentatively, D is TRBD1 (6 bases). The CDR3 loop spans 14 amino acids. The V end lost 2 bases, the J end lost 4 bases, and 9 bases lay between the germline ends. Germline V CDR1 and CDR2: MNHEY, SMNVEV (reference sequence). The CDR3 coding sequence is TGTGCCAGCAGTTTAAAGGGGGTGAAAAACATTCAGTACTTC. Amino acid sequence: CASSLKGVKNIQYF.

The chain couples TRBV19 to TRBJ2-3, with 7 bases that match TRBD2. The J segment lost 2 bases and the V segment lost 6 bases, leaving 11 bases of the junction unmatched. The germline V gene has CDR1 LNHDA and CDR2 SQIVND (reference sequence). The CDR3 has 16 residues. The CDR3 DNA reads TGTGCCAGTAGCCCTAAAGGCCTAGCGGCCACAGATACGCAGTATTTT. Protein: CASSPKGLAATDTQYF.

This clone has only a few counts. The rearrangement uses TRBV27 and TRBJ1-4; TRBD1 matches 10 bases. CDR1 and CDR2 (germline): MNHEY, SMNVEV (reference sequence). The ends lost 6 bases at V and 10 bases at J; junction bases unmatched: 8. There are 14 residues in the CDR3. The chain's CDR3 is CASRLDRGSGKLFF. For the CDR3, the DNA is TGTGCCAGCAGATTGGACAGGGGGAGTGGAAAACTGTTTTTT.

J is TRBJ2-1 and V is TRBV4-1; weak D call: TRBD2 (6 bases). The CDR3 length is 15 residues. V was pared by 0 bases and J by 12 bases, with 18 bases between. Germline V gene sequence: CDR1 MGHRA, CDR2 YSYEKL. For the CDR3, the DNA is TGCGCCAGCAGCCAAGAAAGGACTACCTCTAGGGTGCAGTTCTTC. It is translated as CASSQERTTSRVQFF.

This clone was counted once. The chain recombines TRBV6-5 with TRBJ2-1, with 7 bases identical to TRBD1. The junction had 5 bases not matched to a gene; V was cut back by 2 bases and J by 4 bases. CDR3 length equals 15 residues. Germline V gives CDR1 MNHEY, CDR2 SVGAGI. CDR3 region: CASSYDRATYNEQFF. The CDR3 nucleotides read TGTGCCAGCAGTTACGACAGGGCGACATACAATGAGCAGTTCTTC.

V and J are TRBV6-5 and TRBJ1-6; 7 bases line up with TRBD1. This CDR3 spans 16 amino acids. The ends lost 0 bases at V and 8 bases at J; junction bases unmatched: 7. The V gene's germline CDR1 is MNHEY and CDR2 SVGAGI. DNA for the CDR3: TGTGCCAGCAGTTACTCTGGCCTGGGACAGCATTCACCCCTCCACTTT. Its protein is CASSYSGLGQHSPLHF.

This sequence joins TRBV2 and TRBJ2-3; no definite D call. This CDR3 contains 13 residues. CDR1 SNHLY and CDR2 FYNNEI come from the germline V gene. Trimming stripped 7 bases from V and 3 bases from J, with 11 bases between. CDR3 sequence (DNA): TGTGCCAGCAATCAGGCTGGGACAGATACGCAGTATTTT. Translating gives CASNQAGTDTQYF.

V is TRBV16 and J is TRBJ2-3, with 9 positions matching TRBD2. The germline V gene encodes CDR1 KGHSY and CDR2 FQNENV. V trimming: 1 base; J trimming: 3 bases; junction bases outside the gene matches: 8. The CDR3 has 17 amino acids. The CDR3 loop is CASSQFGLAGSTDTQYF. The DNA of the CDR3 is TGTGCCAGCAGCCAATTTGGTCTAGCGGGATCAACAGATACGCAGTATTTT.

The chain combines TRBV11-3 with TRBJ2-1; D is unclear. The V gene's germline CDR1 is SGHNT and CDR2 YENEEA. With 0 bases removed from V and 4 bases from J, the gap between germline ends came to 4 bases. The CDR3 is made up of 13 amino acids. DNA of the CDR3: TGTGCCAGCAGCTTAGACCGGTACAATGAGCAGTTCTTC. Its translation: CASSLDRYNEQFF.

The chain is built from TRBV4-1 and TRBJ2-1; the match to TRBD2 covers 9 bases. Germline V gives CDR1 MGHRA, CDR2 YSYEKL. CDR3 length equals 15 residues. V dropped 4 bases and J dropped 3; count of bases not matched to a gene: 4. This chain's CDR3 is CASSLSGSGYNEQFF. The CDR3 region has the DNA TGCGCCAGCAGCCTTAGCGGGAGTGGCTACAATGAGCAGTTCTTC.

The chain has TRBV15 and TRBJ2-7, with D maybe TRBD1 (5 bases). V dropped 1 base and J dropped 0 bases, with 10 bases sitting between them. The CDR3 length is 15 residues. Germline CDR1 is LNHNV and CDR2 is YYDKDF (reference sequence). The CDR3 region is CATSRGTQGSYEQYF. As DNA, the CDR3 is TGTGCCACCAGCAGAGGGACACAAGGCTCCTACGAGCAGTACTTC.

The gene calls are TRBV7-8 and TRBJ2-3; 9 bases are shared with TRBD2. This CDR3 is 16 amino acids long. V dropped 2 bases and J dropped 4; count of bases not matched to a gene: 7. CDR1 is SGHVS, CDR2 FQNEAQ, per germline. The CDR3 nucleotides are TGTGCCAGCAGCTTATTGGCTAGCGGGACTTCAGATACGCAGTATTTT. The encoded protein is CASSLLASGTSDTQYF.

This chain links TRBV19 with TRBJ2-2, with 8 bases lining up with TRBD1. V was clipped by 6 bases and J by 4 bases; unmatched bases: 7. This CDR3 has 15 residues. Germline values: CDR1 LNHDA, CDR2 SQIVND (reference sequence). The CDR3, as DNA: TGTGCCAGTAGCACGGGACAGGACCCCACCGGGGAGCTGTTTTTT. Translation gives CASSTGQDPTGELFF.

This clone was recorded a few times. DNA of the CDR3: TGTGCCAGCAGGACAGGGATGGGGAGCAATCAGCCCCAGCATTTT. This encodes CASRTGMGSNQPQHF. The J gene is TRBJ1-5, the V gene TRBV2, with TRBD1 matching 7 bases. The trim removed 6 bases at V and 1 base at J, leaving 6 bases unmatched. Germline V gene lookup returns CDR1 SNHLY and CDR2 FYNNEI. The CDR3 has 15 amino acids.

In this sample, this clone turned up once. The CDR3 here is CASSYPRGSEQYF. As DNA, the CDR3 is TGTGCCAGCAGTTATCCGAGAGGGTCCGAGCAGTACTTC. This chain joins TRBV6-2 or TRBV6-3 and TRBJ2-7, with D possibly being TRBD2 (5 bases). With 3 bases removed from V and 6 bases from J, the gap between germline ends came to 12 bases. Germline V CDR1 and CDR2: MNHEY, SVGEGT. The length of the CDR3 is 13 residues.

In its sample, this clone was seen once. The junction departs from germline at one end; a sequencing error may be responsible. The CDR3 spells CASSLSPDSGGCVVAKNIQYF. CDR3 bases: TGTGCTAGCAGCTTATCGCCGGATAGCGGGGGGTGCGTTGTAGCCAAAAACATTCAGTACTTC. The rearrangement joins TRBV7-7 to TRBJ2-4; 10 nucleotides align to TRBD2. The germline CDR1 and CDR2 sequences are SSHAT and FNYEAQ (reference sequence). The CDR3 is 21 residues long. Full variable domain (remainder filled in from reference TRBV7-7 and TRBJ2-4): GAGVSQSPRYKVTKRGQDVTLRCDPISSHATLYWYQQALGQGPEFLTYFNYEAQPDKSGLPSDRFSAERPEGSISTLTIQRTEQRDSAMYRCASSLSPDSGGCVVAKNIQYFGAGTRLSVL.

CDR3 residues: CASSQVSLSGNTIYF. The CDR3 DNA reads as TGCGCCAGCAGCCAAGTCTCCTTATCTGGAAACACCATATATTTT. V is TRBV4-1 and J is TRBJ1-3; unclear D gene. V lost 1 base and J lost 1, with 8 bases in between. Germline assignment: CDR1 MGHRA and CDR2 YSYEKL. The CDR3 sequence is 15 residues long.

This clone was counted a few times. The V call is TRBV19, the J call TRBJ1-3; TRBD1 might be the D (6 bases). From germline, CDR1 is LNHDA and CDR2 SQIVND (reference sequence). The CDR3 loop spans 14 amino acids. V lost 5 bases and J 6 bases, leaving 14 bases between the germline ends. CDR3 loop: CASSGQFGENTIYF. Here the CDR3 DNA reads TGTGCCAGTAGTGGACAGTTTGGGGAAAACACCATATATTTT. Together with reference TRBV19 and TRBJ1-3, the CDR3 gives the full variable domain: DGGITQSPKYLFRKEGQNVTLSCEQNLNHDAMYWYRQDPGQGLRLIYYSQIVNDFQKGDIAEGYSVSREKKESFPLTVTSAQKNPTAFYLCASSGQFGENTIYFGEGSWLTVV.

A single count supports this clone. The gene calls are TRBV13 and TRBJ2-1; unclear D gene. Trimming removed 5 bases from V and 8 bases from J, with 19 bases in between. This CDR3 comprises 15 residues. CDR1 PRHDT and CDR2 FYEKMQ come from the germline V gene (reference sequence). The CDR3: CASSPGRGNNHEQFF. The CDR3 bases are TGTGCCAGCAGCCCCGGAAGAGGTAATAATCATGAGCAGTTCTTC.

V gene TRBV6-5 combines with J gene TRBJ1-2; D is uncertain. CDR1 is MNHEY, CDR2 SVGAGI, per germline. This CDR3 spans 11 amino acids. V was shortened by 5 bases and J by 4 bases, with 5 bases between the two germline ends. This CDR3 reads CASSRLYGYTF. The CDR3 region has the DNA TGTGCCAGCAGTCGACTCTATGGCTACACCTTC.

The V and J genes are TRBV6-5 and TRBJ1-1; D is possibly TRBD1 (5 bases). Germline-derived CDR1 and CDR2 are MNHEY and SVGAGI. This CDR3 spans 14 amino acids. V dropped 9 bases and J dropped 7 bases, with 21 bases sitting between them. The chain's CDR3 is CASVISGTGFEAFF. In DNA form, the CDR3 reads TGTGCCAGTGTAATATCGGGCACAGGTTTTGAAGCTTTCTTT.

The chain combines TRBV7-8 with TRBJ2-2, with TRBD2 identical over 14 bases. This CDR3 is 16 amino acids long. Losses at the gene ends were 5 bases for V and 7 bases for J; bases not matched to a gene: 6. From germline, CDR1 is SGHVS and CDR2 FQNEAQ. This CDR3 reads CASSNRLAGGHGELFF. CDR3 nucleotide sequence: TGTGCCAGCAGCAACCGACTAGCGGGGGGGCACGGGGAGCTGTTTTTT.

This rearrangement joins TRBV4-2 to TRBJ2-7; 9 nucleotides line up with TRBD1. CDR1 and CDR2 (germline): LGHNA, YNFKEQ. V dropped 3 bases and J dropped 2; count of bases not matched to a gene: 8. CDR3 length: 16 residues. Here the CDR3 reads CASSHSSGTGTYEQYF. For the CDR3, the DNA is TGTGCCAGCAGCCACTCCTCCGGGACAGGGACCTACGAGCAGTACTTC.

The V call is TRBV6-5, the J call TRBJ2-7, with 11 bases lining up with TRBD1. This CDR3 comprises 13 residues. CDR1 MNHEY and CDR2 SVGAGI come from the germline V gene. V shed 8 bases, J shed 2 bases, and the junction held 2 bases outside the gene matches. The CDR3 coding sequence is TGTGCCAGCTTGGGACAGGGGGCCTACGAGCAGTACTTC. Residues: CASLGQGAYEQYF.

The rearrangement joins TRBV6-5 to TRBJ2-3; 7 nucleotides match TRBD1. J was trimmed by 1 base and V by 5 bases; bases with no gene match: 6. The CDR3 is made up of 15 amino acids. CDR1 is MNHEY and CDR2 is SVGAGI in the germline V gene. The CDR3 DNA reads TGTGCCAGCAGTAAGGGGGCCCGTGGCACAGATACGCAGTATTTT. Its translation is CASSKGARGTDTQYF.

This rearrangement joins TRBV5-1 to TRBJ1-1; no firm D call. Germline V gene lookup returns CDR1 SGHRS and CDR2 YFSETQ. V was shortened by 2 bases and J by 3 bases, with 11 bases between the two germline ends. There are 14 residues in the CDR3. CDR3 protein: CASSFNSPDTEAFF. DNA for the CDR3: TGCGCCAGCAGCTTTAACAGCCCTGACACTGAAGCTTTCTTT. The entire variable domain, with the rest obtained from reference TRBV5-1 and TRBJ1-1, is as follows: KAGVTQTPRYLIKTRGQQVTLSCSPISGHRSVSWYQQTPGQGLQFLFEYFSETQRNKGNFPGRFSGRQFSNSRSEMNVSTLELGDSALYLCASSFNSPDTEAFFGQGTRLTVV.

This clone turned up a few times. The rearrangement links TRBV30 to TRBJ2-7; 7 bases fit TRBD2. With V trimmed by 1 base and J by 7 bases, 7 bases remained unmatched. This CDR3 has 13 amino acids. The germline CDR1 and CDR2 sequences are GTSNPN and SVGIG (reference sequence). CDR3: CAWSEGLADEQYF. The CDR3 coding sequence is TGTGCCTGGAGTGAGGGTCTAGCGGATGAGCAGTACTTC.

The chain is built from TRBV6-1 and TRBJ2-7; 11 nucleotides align to TRBD2. Losses at the gene ends were 2 bases for V and 7 bases for J; bases not matched to a gene: 7. The CDR3 has 15 amino acids. CDR1 is MNHNS, CDR2 SASEGT, per germline. In nucleotides, the CDR3 is TGTGCCAGCAGTGAATTACTAGCGGGAGTGCGAGAGCAGTACTTC. This gives the protein CASSELLAGVREQYF.